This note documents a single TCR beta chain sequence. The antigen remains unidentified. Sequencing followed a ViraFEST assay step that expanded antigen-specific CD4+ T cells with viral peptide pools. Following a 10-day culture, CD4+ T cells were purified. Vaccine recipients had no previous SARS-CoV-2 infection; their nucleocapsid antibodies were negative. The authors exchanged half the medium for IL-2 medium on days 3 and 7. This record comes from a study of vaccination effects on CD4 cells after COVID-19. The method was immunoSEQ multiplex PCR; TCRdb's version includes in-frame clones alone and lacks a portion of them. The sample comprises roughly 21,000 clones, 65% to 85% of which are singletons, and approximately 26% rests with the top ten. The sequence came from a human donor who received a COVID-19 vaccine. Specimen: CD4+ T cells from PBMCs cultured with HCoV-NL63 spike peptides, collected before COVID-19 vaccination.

Written as DNA, the CDR3 is TGTGCCAGCAGCCGTACTAGCGGGGGGGCTCGGGATGAGCAGTTCTTC. It specifies CASSRTSGGARDEQFF. The rearrangement joins TRBV5-4 to TRBJ2-1, with 13 bases lining up with TRBD2. This CDR3 spans 16 amino acids. Germline loops: CDR1 SGHNT, CDR2 YYREEE (reference sequence). Germline trimming cut 4 bases from V and 8 bases from J; bases unmatched to any gene: 9.